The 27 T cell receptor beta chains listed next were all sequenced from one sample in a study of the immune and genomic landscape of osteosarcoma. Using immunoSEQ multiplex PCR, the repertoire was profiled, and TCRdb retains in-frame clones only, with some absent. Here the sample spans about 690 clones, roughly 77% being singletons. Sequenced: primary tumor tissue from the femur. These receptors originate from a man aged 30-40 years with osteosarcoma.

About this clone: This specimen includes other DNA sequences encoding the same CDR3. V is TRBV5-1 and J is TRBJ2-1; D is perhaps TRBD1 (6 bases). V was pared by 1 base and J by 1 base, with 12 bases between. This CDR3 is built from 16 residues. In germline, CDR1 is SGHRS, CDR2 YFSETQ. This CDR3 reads CASSLLGTPSYNEQFF. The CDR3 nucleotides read TGCGCCAGCAGCTTGCTGGGGACACCTTCCTACAATGAGCAGTTCTTC.

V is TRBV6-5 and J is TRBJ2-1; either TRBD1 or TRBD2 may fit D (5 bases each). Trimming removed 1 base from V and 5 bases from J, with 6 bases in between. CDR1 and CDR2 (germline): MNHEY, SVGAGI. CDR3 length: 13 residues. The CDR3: CASSYLGDNEQFF. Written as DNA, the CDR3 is TGTGCCAGCAGTTACTTGGGGGACAATGAGCAGTTCTTC.

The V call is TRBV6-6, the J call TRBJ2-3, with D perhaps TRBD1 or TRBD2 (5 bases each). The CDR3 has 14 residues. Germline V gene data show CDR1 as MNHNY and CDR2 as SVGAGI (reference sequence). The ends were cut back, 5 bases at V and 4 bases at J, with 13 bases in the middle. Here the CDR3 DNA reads TGTGCCAGCAGTCTCCCCGGGGCTCCAGATACGCAGTATTTT. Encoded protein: CASSLPGAPDTQYF.

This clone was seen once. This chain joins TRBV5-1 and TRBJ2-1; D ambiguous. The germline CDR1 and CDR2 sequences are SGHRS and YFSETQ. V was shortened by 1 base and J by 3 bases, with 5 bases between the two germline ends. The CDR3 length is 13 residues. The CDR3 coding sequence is TGCGCCAGCAGCTTGAATGGCTACAATGAGCAGTTCTTC. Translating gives CASSLNGYNEQFF.

In nucleotides, the CDR3 is TGTGCCAGTCGACAGGGGGTGGGTTCACCCCTCCACTTT. Protein product: CASRQGVGSPLHF. V gene TRBV5-4 combines with J gene TRBJ1-6; 9 nucleotides align to TRBD1. The germline gives CDR1 SGHNT, CDR2 YYREEE (reference sequence). Trimming cost V 8 bases and J 9 bases; bases outside gene matches: 6. This CDR3 contains 13 residues. Using reference TRBV5-4 and TRBJ1-6 for the parts outside the CDR3, the full variable domain is ETGVTQSPTHLIKTRGQQVTLRCSSQSGHNTVSWYQQALGQGPQFIFQYYREEENGRGNFPPRFSGLQFPNYSSELNVNALELDDSALYLCASRQGVGSPLHFGNGTRLTVT.

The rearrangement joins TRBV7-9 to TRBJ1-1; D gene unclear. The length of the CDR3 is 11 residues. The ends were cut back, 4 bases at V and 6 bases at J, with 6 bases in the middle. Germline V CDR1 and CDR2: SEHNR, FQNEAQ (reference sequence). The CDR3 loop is CASSSQPEAFF. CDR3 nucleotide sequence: TGTGCCAGCAGCTCCCAACCTGAAGCTTTCTTT. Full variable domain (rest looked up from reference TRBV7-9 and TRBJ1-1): DTGVSQNPRHKITKRGQNVTFRCDPISEHNRLYWYRQTLGQGPEFLTYFQNEAQLEKSRLLSDRFSAERPKGSFSTLEIQRTEQGDSAMYLCASSSQPEAFFGQGTRLTVV.

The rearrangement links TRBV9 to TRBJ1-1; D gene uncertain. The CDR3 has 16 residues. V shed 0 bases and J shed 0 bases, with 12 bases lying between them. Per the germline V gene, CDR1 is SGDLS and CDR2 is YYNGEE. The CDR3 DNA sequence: TGTGCCAGCAGCGTAGACGCAGACTGGATGAACACTGAAGCTTTCTTT. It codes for CASSVDADWMNTEAFF. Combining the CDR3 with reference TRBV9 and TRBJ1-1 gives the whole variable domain DSGVTQTPKHLITATGQRVTLRCSPRSGDLSVYWYQQSLDQGLQFLIQYYNGEERAKGNILERFSAQQFPDLHSELNLSSLELGDSALYFCASSVDADWMNTEAFFGQGTRLTVV.

The CDR3 protein is CASSQWGGGDETQYF. In nucleotides, the CDR3 is TGTGCCAGCAGCCAATGGGGCGGGGGGGACGAGACCCAGTACTTC. The chain uses TRBV7-2 and TRBJ2-5, with TRBD2 identical over 9 bases. CDR1 is SGHTA and CDR2 is FQGNSA in the germline V gene. The CDR3 runs 15 residues. V shed 5 bases and J 5 bases; nucleotides not matched to a gene: 9.

This CDR3 is CASSEQSGGSDTQYF. The CDR3 nucleotides are TGTGCCAGCAGTGAACAAAGCGGGGGGTCAGATACGCAGTATTTT. This chain uses TRBV6-1 with TRBJ2-3, with TRBD2 identical over 9 bases. Germline CDR1 and CDR2: MNHNS and SASEGT. The V gene end was trimmed by 2 bases and the J gene end by 4 bases; junction bases not matched to a gene: 4. The CDR3 spans 15 residues.

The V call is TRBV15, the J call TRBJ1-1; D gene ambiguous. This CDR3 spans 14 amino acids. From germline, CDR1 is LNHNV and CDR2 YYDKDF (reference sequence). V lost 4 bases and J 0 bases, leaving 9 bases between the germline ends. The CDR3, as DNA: TGTGCCACCAGCATAAAGGCTTTGAACACTGAAGCTTTCTTT. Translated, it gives CATSIKALNTEAFF.

DNA of the CDR3: TGCGCCAGCAGCTTTTCATACCCCACCTACGAGCAGTACTTC. As protein: CASSFSYPTYEQYF. This chain links TRBV5-1 with TRBJ2-5; D not certain. Gene TRBJ2-7 matches the end of the DNA better, so the J call may be wrong. Per germline, CDR1 SGHRS and CDR2 YFSETQ. This CDR3 is built from 14 residues.

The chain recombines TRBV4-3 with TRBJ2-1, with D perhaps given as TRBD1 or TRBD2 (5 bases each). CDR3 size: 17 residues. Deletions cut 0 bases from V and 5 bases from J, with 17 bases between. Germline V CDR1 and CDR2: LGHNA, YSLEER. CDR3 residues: CASSQDLLPGDDNEQFF. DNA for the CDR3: TGCGCCAGCAGCCAAGACCTACTACCCGGGGACGACAATGAGCAGTTCTTC.

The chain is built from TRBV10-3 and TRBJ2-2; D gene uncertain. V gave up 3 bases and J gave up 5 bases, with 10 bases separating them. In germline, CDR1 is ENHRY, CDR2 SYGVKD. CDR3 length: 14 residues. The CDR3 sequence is CAISDDEETGELFF. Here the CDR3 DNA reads TGTGCCATCAGTGATGATGAGGAAACCGGGGAGCTGTTTTTT.

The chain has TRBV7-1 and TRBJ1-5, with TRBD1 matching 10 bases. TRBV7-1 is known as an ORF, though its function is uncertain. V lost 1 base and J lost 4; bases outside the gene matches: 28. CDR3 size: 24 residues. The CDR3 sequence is CASSSERDRGLPLPLYSSNQPQHF. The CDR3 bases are TGTGCCAGCAGCTCAGAAAGGGACAGGGGACTACCTCTTCCACTTTATAGCAGTAATCAGCCCCAGCATTTT.

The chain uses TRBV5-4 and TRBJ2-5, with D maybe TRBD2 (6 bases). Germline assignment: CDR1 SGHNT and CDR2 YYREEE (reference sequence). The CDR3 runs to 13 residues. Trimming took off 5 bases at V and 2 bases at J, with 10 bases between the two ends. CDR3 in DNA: TGTGCCAGCAGGCTCGGGGGACAAGAGACCCAGTACTTC. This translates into CASRLGGQETQYF.

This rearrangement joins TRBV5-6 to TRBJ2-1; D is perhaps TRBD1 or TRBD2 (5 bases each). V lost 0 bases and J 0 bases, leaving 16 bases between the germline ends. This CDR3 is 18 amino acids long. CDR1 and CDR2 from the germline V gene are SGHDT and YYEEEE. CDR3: CASSLEDSFGSSYNEQFF. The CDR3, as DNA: TGTGCCAGCAGCTTGGAAGACAGTTTTGGGAGCTCCTACAATGAGCAGTTCTTC. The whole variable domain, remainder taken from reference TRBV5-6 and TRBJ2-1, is DAGVTQSPTHLIKTRGQQVTLRCSPKSGHDTVSWYQQALGQGPQFIFQYYEEEERQRGNFPDRFSGHQFPNYSSELNVNALLLGDSALYLCASSLEDSFGSSYNEQFFGPGTRLTVL.

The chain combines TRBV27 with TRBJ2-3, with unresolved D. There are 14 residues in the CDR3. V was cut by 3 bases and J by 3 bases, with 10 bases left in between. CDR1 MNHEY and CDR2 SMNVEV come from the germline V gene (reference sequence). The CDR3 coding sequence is TGTGCCAGCAGTTTTGGGTTCGGAACAGATACGCAGTATTTT. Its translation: CASSFGFGTDTQYF.

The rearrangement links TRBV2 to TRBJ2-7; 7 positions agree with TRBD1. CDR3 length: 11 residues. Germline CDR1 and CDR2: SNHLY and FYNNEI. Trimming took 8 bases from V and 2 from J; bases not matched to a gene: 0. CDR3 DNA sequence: TGTGCCAGCGGGACAGCCTACGAGCAGTACTTC. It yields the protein CASGTAYEQYF.

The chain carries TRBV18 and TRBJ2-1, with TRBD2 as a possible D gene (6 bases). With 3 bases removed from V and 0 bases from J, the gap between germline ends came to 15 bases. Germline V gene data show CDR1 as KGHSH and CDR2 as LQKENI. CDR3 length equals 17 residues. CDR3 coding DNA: TGTGCCAGCTCACCCCGGCCGGCGGGGAGCTCCTACAATGAGCAGTTCTTC. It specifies CASSPRPAGSSYNEQFF.

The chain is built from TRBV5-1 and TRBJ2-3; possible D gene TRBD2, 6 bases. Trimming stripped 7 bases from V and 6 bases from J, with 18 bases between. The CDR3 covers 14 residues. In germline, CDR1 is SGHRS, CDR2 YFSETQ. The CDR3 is CASGGTPAWDTQYF. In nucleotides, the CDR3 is TGCGCCAGCGGCGGGACGCCCGCCTGGGATACGCAGTATTTT.

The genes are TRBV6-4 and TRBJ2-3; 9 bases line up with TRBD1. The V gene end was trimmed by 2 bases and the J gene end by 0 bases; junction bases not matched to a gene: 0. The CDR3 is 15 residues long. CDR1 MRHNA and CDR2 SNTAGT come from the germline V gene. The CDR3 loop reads CASSDGTGSTDTQYF. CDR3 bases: TGTGCCAGCAGTGACGGGACAGGGAGCACAGATACGCAGTATTTT.

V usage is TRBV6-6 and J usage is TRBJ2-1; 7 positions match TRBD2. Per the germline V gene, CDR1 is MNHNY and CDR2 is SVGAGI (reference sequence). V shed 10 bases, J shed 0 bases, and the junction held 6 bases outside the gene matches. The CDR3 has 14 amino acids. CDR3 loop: CATSGGSSYNEQFF. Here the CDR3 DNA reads TGTGCCACTTCGGGCGGGAGCTCCTACAATGAGCAGTTCTTC.

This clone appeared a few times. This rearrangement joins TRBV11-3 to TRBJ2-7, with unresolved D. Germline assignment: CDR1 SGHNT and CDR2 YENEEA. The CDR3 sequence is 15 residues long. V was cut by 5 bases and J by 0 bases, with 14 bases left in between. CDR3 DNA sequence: TGTGCCAGCAGCCCGACCGGCGGAAGCTCCTACGAGCAGTACTTC. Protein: CASSPTGGSSYEQYF. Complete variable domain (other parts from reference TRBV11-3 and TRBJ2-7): EAGVVQSPRYKIIEKKQPVAFWCNPISGHNTLYWYLQNLGQGPELLIRYENEEAVDDSQLPKDRFSAERLKGVDSTLKIQPAELGDSAVYLCASSPTGGSSYEQYFGPGTRLTVT.

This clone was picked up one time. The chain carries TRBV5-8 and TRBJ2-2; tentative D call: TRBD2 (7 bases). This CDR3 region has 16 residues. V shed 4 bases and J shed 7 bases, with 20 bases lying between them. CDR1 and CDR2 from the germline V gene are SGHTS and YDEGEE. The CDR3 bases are TGTGCCAGCAGCCTCCCGGTGGGGGGGCGAAGCGGGGAGCTGTTTTTT. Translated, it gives CASSLPVGGRSGELFF.

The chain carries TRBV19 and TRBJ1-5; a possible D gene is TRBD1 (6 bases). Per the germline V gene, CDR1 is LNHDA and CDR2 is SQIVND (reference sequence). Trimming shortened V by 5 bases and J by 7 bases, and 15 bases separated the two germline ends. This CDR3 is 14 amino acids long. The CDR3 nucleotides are TGTGCCAGTAGTGGCCGCCAGGGGAACCAGCCCCAGCATTTT. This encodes CASSGRQGNQPQHF.

The CDR3 loop is CASSLTSSTDTQYF. CDR3 DNA: TGTGCCAGCAGCTTAACTTCAAGCACAGATACGCAGTATTTT. This chain uses TRBV11-3 with TRBJ2-3; D not certain. The germline gives CDR1 SGHNT, CDR2 YENEEA. V gave up 2 bases and J gave up 0 bases, with 6 bases separating them. The CDR3 length is 14 residues.

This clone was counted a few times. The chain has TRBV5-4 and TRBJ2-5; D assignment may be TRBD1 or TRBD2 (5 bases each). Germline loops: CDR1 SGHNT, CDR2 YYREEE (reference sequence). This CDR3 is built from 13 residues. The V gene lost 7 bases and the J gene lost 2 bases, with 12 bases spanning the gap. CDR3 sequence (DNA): TGTGCCAGCCGCACAGGAGGTCAAGAGACCCAGTACTTC. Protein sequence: CASRTGGQETQYF.